The clone carrying this T cell receptor (beta chain) was recorded once. The antigen remains undetermined. TCRdb keeps only in-frame clones here, not all; method: immunoSEQ multiplex PCR. The sample lists approximately 36,000 clones; approximately 96% were seen once. The sample is drawn from a study of circulating and synovial CD4+ cells in juvenile arthritis. Donors were patients with active juvenile idiopathic arthritis. Findings of the study overall: Bulk blood CD4 samples held at least an order of magnitude more or fewer genomes than CPL. Bulk blood CD4 repertoires were more diverse than these. These blood cells shared more CDR3 sequences with synovium than bulk blood.

The CDR3 extends over 15 amino acids. V lost 4 bases, J lost 5 bases, and 17 bases lay in between. Germline-derived CDR1 and CDR2 are SGHKS and YYEKEE (reference sequence). The chain recombines TRBV5-5 with TRBJ2-3, with D tentatively TRBD2 (7 bases). This TCR came from a human donor with juvenile idiopathic arthritis. Sequences were obtained from CD4+ T cells from blood. This chain's CDR3 is CASSGLGGAVDTQYF. As DNA, the CDR3 is TGTGCCAGCAGCGGACTAGGGGGGGCTGTAGATACGCAGTATTTT. The variable domain in full, completed from reference TRBV5-5 and TRBJ2-3, reads DAGVTQSPTHLIKTRGQQVTLRCSPISGHKSVSWYQQVLGQGPQFIFQYYEKEERGRGNFPDRFSARQFPNYSSELNVNALLLGDSALYLCASSGLGGAVDTQYFGPGTRLTVL.